These T cell receptor beta chains were read from a single sample in a study of response to subunit inactivated influenza vaccine. TCRdb passed the RT-PCR reads through MiXCR, listing each CDR3 protein once. This table holds about 520,000 distinct CDR3 sequences, 6.5% to 8% found once. The source material was PBMCs from blood, sampled roughly 24 months after vaccination. These receptor sequences come from a man between 50 and 75 years old who received an inactivated influenza vaccine. CDR3s include the opening cysteine and the closing phenylalanine or tryptophan. D genes are given only for firm matches. Part of the rows lack a size; the others show once, few, many or a class for expanded clones.

j_gene	d_gene	v_gene	abundance	CDR3nt	CDR3aa
TRBJ1-2	TRBD1	TRBV30	.	TGTGCCTGGAGTACACAGGGGTACGGCGGCTACACCTTC	CAWSTQGYGGYTF
TRBJ2-7	.	TRBV6-1	.	TGTGCCAGCAGTGAAGCGGGCAGGTACGAGCAGTACTTC	CASSEAGRYEQYF
TRBJ1-1	.	TRBV6-2/TRBV6-3	many	TGTGCCAGCAGGCTTATGCTTATACAGAACACTGAAGCTTTCTTT	CASRLMLIQNTEAFF
TRBJ2-3	TRBD2	TRBV5-1	many	TGCGCCAGCAGCTTGGTCGTAGCGGGAGATACGCAGTATTTT	CASSLVVAGDTQYF
TRBJ1-2	.	TRBV20-1	.	TGCAGTGCTGGGGGGAATCCCTGGAATGGCTACACCTTC	CSAGGNPWNGYTF
TRBJ1-3	.	TRBV28	.	TGTGCCACCAGGGAGGGGGTAAACTCTGGAAACACCATATATTTT	CATREGVNSGNTIYF
TRBJ2-7	.	TRBV9	many	TGTGCCAGCAGCGGAACTACAGGGAACTACGAGCAGTACTTC	CASSGTTGNYEQYF
TRBJ2-6	.	TRBV6-1	few	TGTGCCAGCAGGGAGGTTTACTCTGGGGCCAACGTCCTGACTTTC	CASREVYSGANVLTF
TRBJ1-5	.	TRBV25-1	many	TGTCCTTGGGGGGAGAACAATCAGCCCCAGCATTTT	CPWGENNQPQHF
TRBJ1-4	.	TRBV20-1	many	TGCAGTGCTAGATCCCTCGGTGGAGCAACTAATGAAAAACTGTTTTTT	CSARSLGGATNEKLFF
TRBJ2-3	TRBD1	TRBV29-1	many	TGCAGCGTGGCCGGGACAGGGAGGTCAGATACGCAGTATTTT	CSVAGTGRSDTQYF
TRBJ2-2	TRBD1	TRBV5-1	few	TGCGCCAGCAGCTTACGGACAGGGGTCACCGGGGAGCTGTTTTTT	CASSLRTGVTGELFF
TRBJ2-1	.	TRBV4-1	few	TGCGCCAGCAGCGAAGGGTATAGCTCCTACAATGAGCAGTTCTTC	CASSEGYSSYNEQFF
TRBJ2-6	.	TRBV6-5	.	TGTGCCAGCAGTTACCGCCGCGGGCCTGACGTCCTGACTTTC	CASSYRRGPDVLTF
TRBJ2-7	.	TRBV28	.	TGTGCCAGCAGTTTATTCCGGGGACCGGGCGCAGCCTACGAGCAGTACTTC	CASSLFRGPGAAYEQYF
TRBJ1-6	.	TRBV28	few	TGTGCCAGCAGGAAGGAGGATAATTCACCCCTCCACTTT	CASRKEDNSPLHF
TRBJ1-1	.	TRBV13	many	TGTGCCAGCAGCGACGGACTGTTGAACACTGAAGCTTTCTTT	CASSDGLLNTEAFF
TRBJ2-4	.	TRBV19	few	TGTGCCAGTAAAACACCGGACACGGCCAAAAACATTCAGTACTTC	CASKTPDTAKNIQYF